This T cell receptor (beta chain) is drawn from a study of shared clonotypes between healthy human individuals. Study results and limitations: The donor pool, a small one, limited the genetic and exposure-history diversity represented. Clonotype sharing among the donors was expected to vary with sequencing depth. In this cohort, only blood was sampled, and tissue repertoires likely differ.

The DNA input per sorted-subset replicate PCR was about 220 ng, corresponding to some 27,000 T cell genomes. Clones were read by immunoSEQ multiplex PCR, and TCRdb kept only the in-frame ones, dropping some. The sample lists 750,000 to 1,000,000 clones; approximately 92% were seen once. This CDR3 is 17 amino acids long. The germline V gene encodes CDR1 LNHDA and CDR2 SQIVND (reference sequence). Trimming took off 3 bases at V and 2 bases at J, with 17 bases between the two ends. Naive CD8 cells lacked CD45RO and underwent positive selection for CCR7, leaving out terminally differentiated effector memory CD45RA+ cells. As regards this clone: What it recognizes is unknown.

The rearrangement links TRBV19 to TRBJ1-5; D might be TRBD1 (6 bases). The material sequenced was naive CD8+ T cells sorted from blood. The clonotype was recovered from a man younger than 40 in good health. CDR3 loop: CASSIALGGGGNQPQHF. The DNA for the CDR3 is TGTGCCAGTAGTATTGCGTTGGGAGGGGGAGGCAATCAGCCCCAGCATTTT.